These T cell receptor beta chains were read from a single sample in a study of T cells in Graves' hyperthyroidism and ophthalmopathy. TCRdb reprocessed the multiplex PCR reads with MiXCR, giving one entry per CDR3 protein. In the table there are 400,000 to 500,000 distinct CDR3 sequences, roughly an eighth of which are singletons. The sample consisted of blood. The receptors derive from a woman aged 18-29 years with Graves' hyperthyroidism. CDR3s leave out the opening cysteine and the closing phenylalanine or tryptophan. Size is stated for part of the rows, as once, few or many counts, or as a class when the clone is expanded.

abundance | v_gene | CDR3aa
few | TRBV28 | ASGTSGRNEQF
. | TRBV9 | ASSVGLEGVTEAF
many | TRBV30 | AWTSGRANEQY
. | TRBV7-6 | ASSGRGESGDTQY
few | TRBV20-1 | SVPGLGDTEAF
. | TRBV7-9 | ASSLTPVGGSDGELF
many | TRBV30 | AWRGQGHEQY
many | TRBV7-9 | ASSHGGQGAYEQY
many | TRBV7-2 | ASSLRNDEQF
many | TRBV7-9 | ASSLLALRTGSYEQY
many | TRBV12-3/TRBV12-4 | ASSLRTSGLRDTQY
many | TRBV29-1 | SVEDGQASYEQY
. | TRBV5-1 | ASSQLQGASTDTQY
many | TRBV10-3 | AIKGTGMNTEAF